This T cell receptor beta chain was found in a study of tumor-infiltrating lymphocytes in primary liver carcinoma. The overall study: Tumors were stage T1-T3 N0M0, about 4 to 11 cm across.

From unsorted bulk tissue weighing roughly 17-31 mg, DNA and RNA were co-extracted. Treatment of the patients' primary liver carcinoma consisted of surgical resection. A constant-region primer primed TCR beta cDNA synthesis from about 0.45 ug of total RNA. Libraries of TCR beta came from three nested multiplex PCR rounds with slightly modified ARM-PCR. TCRdb fed the multiplex PCR reads into MiXCR, producing one record per CDR3 protein. The sample includes 40,000 or so distinct CDR3 sequences, roughly 74% of them seen just once. The sequenced sample consisted of tumor-adjacent normal liver tissue. The source is a man aged 35-49 years with primary liver carcinoma and hepatitis B virus infection.

CDR3 bases: TGTGCCAACAGGAGTAGTGGGAGGATGTACGAGCAGTACTTC. Its translation: CANRSSGRMYEQYF. The genes are TRBV6-2 or TRBV6-3 and TRBJ2-7; maybe TRBD2 (6 bases). The germline V gene has CDR1 MNHEY and CDR2 SVGEGT. The CDR3 contains 14 residues. V lost 10 bases to trimming and J lost 4 bases, with 20 bases between them.